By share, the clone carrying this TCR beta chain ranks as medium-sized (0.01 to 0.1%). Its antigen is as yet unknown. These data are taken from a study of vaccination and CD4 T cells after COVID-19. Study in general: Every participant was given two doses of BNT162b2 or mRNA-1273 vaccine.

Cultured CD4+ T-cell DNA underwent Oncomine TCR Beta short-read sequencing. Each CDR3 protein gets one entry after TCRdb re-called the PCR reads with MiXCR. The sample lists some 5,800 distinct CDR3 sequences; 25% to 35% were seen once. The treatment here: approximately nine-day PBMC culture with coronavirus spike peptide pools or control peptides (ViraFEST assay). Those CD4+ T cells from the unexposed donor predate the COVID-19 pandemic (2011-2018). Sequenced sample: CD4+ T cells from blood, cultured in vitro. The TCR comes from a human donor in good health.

CDR3 nucleotides: TGTGCCAGCAGCCAGGACAGGGCGGGGAATCAGCCCCAGCATTTT. Its protein is CASSQDRAGNQPQHF. This chain connects TRBV7-9 to TRBJ1-5; TRBD1 matches 8 bases. Germline CDR1 reads SEHNR; CDR2 reads FQNEAQ (reference sequence). J was trimmed by 4 bases and V by 5 bases; bases with no gene match: 7. The CDR3 totals 15 residues.